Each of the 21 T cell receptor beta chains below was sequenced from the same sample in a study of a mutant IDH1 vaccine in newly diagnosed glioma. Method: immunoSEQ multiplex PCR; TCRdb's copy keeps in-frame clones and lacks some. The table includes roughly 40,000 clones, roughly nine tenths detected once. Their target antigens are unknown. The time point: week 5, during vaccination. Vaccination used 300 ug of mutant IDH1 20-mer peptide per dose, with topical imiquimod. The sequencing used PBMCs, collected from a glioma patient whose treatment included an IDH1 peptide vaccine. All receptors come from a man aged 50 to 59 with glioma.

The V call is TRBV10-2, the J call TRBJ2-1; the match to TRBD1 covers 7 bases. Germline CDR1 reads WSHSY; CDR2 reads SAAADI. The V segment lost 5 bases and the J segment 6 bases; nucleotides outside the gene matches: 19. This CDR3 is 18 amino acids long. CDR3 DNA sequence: TGCGCCAGCAGTTCCTCCGGTGTTTTTGCGGACAGGAGCAATGAGCAGTTCTTC. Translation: CASSSSGVFADRSNEQFF.

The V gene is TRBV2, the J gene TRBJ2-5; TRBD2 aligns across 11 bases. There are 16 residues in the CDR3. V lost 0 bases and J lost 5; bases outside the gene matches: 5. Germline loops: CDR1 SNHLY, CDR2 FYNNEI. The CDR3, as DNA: TGTGCCAGCAGTGAAGCTAGCGGGGGGGCCCGGGAGACCCAGTACTTC. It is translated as CASSEASGGARETQYF. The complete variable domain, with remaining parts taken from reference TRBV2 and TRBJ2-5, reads EPEVTQTPSHQVTQMGQEVILRCVPISNHLYFYWYRQILGQKVEFLVSFYNNEISEKSEIFDDQFSVERPDGSNFTLKIRSTKLEDSAMYFCASSEASGGARETQYFGPGTRLLVL.

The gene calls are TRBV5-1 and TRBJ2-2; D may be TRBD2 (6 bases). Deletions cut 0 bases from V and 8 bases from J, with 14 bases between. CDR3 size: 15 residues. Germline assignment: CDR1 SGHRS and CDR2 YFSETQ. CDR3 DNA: TGCGCCAGCAGCTTGGGGACTATGGGAACTGGGGAGCTGTTTTTT. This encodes CASSLGTMGTGELFF.

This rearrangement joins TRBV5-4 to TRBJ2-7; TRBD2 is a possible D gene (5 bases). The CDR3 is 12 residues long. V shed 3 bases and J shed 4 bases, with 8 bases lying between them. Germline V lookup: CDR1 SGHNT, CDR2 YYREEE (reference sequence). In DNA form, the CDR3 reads TGTGCCAGCAGCTCAACGGGATACGAGCAGTACTTC. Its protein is CASSSTGYEQYF.

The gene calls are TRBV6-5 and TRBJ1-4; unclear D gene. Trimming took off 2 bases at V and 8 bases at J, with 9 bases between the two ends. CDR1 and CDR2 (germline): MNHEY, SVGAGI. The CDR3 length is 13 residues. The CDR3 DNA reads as TGTGCCAGCAGTTACAGCCAGAGCGAAAAACTGTTTTTT. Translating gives CASSYSQSEKLFF.

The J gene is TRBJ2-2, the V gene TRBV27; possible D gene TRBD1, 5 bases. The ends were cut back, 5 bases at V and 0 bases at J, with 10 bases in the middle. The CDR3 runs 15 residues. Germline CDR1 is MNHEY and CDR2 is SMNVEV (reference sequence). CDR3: CASSPGISNTGELFF. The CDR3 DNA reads TGTGCCAGCAGTCCAGGGATCTCGAACACCGGGGAGCTGTTTTTT.

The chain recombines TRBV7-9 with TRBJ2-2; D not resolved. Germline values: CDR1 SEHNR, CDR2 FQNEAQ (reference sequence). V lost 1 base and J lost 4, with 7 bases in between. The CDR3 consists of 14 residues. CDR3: CASSLVVGTGELFF. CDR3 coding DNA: TGTGCCAGCAGCTTAGTCGTGGGCACCGGGGAGCTGTTTTTT.

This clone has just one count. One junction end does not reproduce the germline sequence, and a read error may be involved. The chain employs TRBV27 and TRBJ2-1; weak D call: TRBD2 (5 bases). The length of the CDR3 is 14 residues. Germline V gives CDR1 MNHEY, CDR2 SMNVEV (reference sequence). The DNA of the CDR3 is TGTGCCAGCAGTTTGAAGAGGGAATACAGTGAGCAGTTCTTC. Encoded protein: CASSLKREYSEQFF.

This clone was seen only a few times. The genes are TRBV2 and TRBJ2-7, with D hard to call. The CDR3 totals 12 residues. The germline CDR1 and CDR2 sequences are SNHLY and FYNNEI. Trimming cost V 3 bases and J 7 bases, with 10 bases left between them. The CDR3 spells CASSEGGKEQYF. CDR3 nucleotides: TGTGCCAGCAGTGAGGGTGGGAAGGAGCAGTACTTC.

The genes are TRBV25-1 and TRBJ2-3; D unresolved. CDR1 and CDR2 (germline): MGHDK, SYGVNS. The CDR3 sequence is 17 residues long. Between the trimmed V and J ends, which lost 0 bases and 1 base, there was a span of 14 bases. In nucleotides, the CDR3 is TGTGCCAGCAGTGAATACATGGCAGCTCTTCGCACAGATACGCAGTATTTT. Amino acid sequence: CASSEYMAALRTDTQYF.

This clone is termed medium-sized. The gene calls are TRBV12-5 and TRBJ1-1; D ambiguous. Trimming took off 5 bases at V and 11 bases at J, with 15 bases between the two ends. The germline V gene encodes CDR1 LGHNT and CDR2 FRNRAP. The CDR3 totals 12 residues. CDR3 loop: CASGPGFLGAFF. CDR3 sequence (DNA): TGTGCTAGTGGTCCGGGGTTCCTAGGGGCTTTCTTT. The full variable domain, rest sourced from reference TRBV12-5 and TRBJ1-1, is DARVTQTPRHKVTEMGQEVTMRCQPILGHNTVFWYRQTMMQGLELLAYFRNRAPLDDSGMPKDRFSAEMPDATLATLKIQPSEPRDSAVYFCASGPGFLGAFFGQGTRLTVV.

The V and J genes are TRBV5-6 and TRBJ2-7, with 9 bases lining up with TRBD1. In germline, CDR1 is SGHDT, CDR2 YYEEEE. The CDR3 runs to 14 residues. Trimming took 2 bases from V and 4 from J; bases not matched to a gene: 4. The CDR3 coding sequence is TGTGCCAGCAGCTTAAACAGGGGGCGATACGAGCAGTACTTC. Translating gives CASSLNRGRYEQYF.

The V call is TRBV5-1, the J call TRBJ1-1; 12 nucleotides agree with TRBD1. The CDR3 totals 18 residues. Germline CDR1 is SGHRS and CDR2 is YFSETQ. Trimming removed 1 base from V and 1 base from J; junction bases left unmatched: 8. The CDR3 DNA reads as TGCGCCAGCAGCTTGCGGCCCGGGGACAGGGGGCGGAACACTGAAGCTTTCTTT. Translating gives CASSLRPGDRGRNTEAFF.

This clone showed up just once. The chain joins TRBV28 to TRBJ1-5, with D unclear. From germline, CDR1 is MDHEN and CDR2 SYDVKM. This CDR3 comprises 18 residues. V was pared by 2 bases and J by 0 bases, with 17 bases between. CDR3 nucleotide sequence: TGTGCCAGCAGTTTAGGGGTAAGCTTCAGGAGTAGCAATCAGCCCCAGCATTTT. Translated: CASSLGVSFRSSNQPQHF.

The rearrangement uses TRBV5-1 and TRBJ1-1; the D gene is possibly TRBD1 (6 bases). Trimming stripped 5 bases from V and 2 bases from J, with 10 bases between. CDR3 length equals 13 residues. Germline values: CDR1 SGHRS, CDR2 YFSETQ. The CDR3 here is CASREGQNTEAFF. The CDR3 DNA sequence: TGCGCCAGCAGGGAGGGACAAAACACTGAAGCTTTCTTT. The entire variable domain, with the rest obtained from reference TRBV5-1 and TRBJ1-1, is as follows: KAGVTQTPRYLIKTRGQQVTLSCSPISGHRSVSWYQQTPGQGLQFLFEYFSETQRNKGNFPGRFSGRQFSNSRSEMNVSTLELGDSALYLCASREGQNTEAFFGQGTRLTVV.

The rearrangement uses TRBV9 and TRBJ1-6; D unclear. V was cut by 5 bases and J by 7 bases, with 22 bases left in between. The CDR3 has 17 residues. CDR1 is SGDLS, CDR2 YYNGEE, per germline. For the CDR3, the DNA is TGTGCCAGCAGAGCCGAGGAGGGAATTAACCTGAATTCACCCCTCCACTTT. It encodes CASRAEEGINLNSPLHF.

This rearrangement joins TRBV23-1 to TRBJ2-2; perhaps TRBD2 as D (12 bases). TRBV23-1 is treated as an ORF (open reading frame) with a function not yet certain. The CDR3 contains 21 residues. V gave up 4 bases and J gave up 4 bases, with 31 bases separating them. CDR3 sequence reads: CASSPLDRGLAGGPFTGELFF. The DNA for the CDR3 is TGCGCCAGCAGTCCCCTGGACAGGGGGCTAGCGGGAGGGCCTTTCACCGGGGAGCTGTTTTTT.

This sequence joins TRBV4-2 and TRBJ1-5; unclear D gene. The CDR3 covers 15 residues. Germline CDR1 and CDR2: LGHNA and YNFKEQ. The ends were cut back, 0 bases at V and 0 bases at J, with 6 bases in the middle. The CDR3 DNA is TGTGCCAGCAGCCAAGATCGGACTAGCAATCAGCCCCAGCATTTT. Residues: CASSQDRTSNQPQHF.

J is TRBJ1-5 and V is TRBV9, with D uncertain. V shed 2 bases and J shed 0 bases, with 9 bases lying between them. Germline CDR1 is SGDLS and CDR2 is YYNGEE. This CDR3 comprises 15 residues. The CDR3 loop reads CASSVSGDSNQPQHF. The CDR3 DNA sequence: TGTGCCAGCAGCGTGAGCGGGGATAGCAATCAGCCCCAGCATTTT.

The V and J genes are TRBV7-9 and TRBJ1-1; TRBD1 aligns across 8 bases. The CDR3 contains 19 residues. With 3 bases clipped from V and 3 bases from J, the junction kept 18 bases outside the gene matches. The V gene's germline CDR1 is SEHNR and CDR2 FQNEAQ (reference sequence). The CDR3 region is CASSFPSGTGPPRDTEAFF. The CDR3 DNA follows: TGTGCCAGCAGCTTCCCCTCCGGGACAGGCCCTCCTAGGGACACTGAAGCTTTCTTT. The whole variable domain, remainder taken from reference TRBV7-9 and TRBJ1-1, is DTGVSQNPRHKITKRGQNVTFRCDPISEHNRLYWYRQTLGQGPEFLTYFQNEAQLEKSRLLSDRFSAERPKGSFSTLEIQRTEQGDSAMYLCASSFPSGTGPPRDTEAFFGQGTRLTVV.

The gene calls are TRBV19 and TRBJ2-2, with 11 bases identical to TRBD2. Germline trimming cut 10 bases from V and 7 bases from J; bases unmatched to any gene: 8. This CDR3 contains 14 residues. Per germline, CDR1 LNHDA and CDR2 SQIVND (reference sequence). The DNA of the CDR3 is TGTGCCATTAGCGGGAGGGCCTGGAACGGGGAGCTGTTTTTT. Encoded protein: CAISGRAWNGELFF.